This TCR beta chain was retrieved from a study of shared clonotypes between healthy human individuals (dated by TCRdb to the early 2020s). Study-wide context: Two women and a few men aged 18 to 49 years were included in the cohort. For each donor, three plates each were used for CD4 naive and CD4 memory, two plates were used for CD8 naive, and one plate was used for CD8 memory. Blood TCR repertoires of roughly five healthy adults were deeply sequenced to estimate repertoire size and the extent of clonotype sharing between individuals. Different laboratories and diverse techniques were used to prepare libraries and sequence TCR repertoires, to increase sequencing depth and limit assay-specific biases. Between about 0.9 and 9 billion PBMCs per donor were obtained by leukapheresis. Points the paper makes about the study in general: Only blood was sampled, and tissue TCR repertoires likely differ from those in blood. Pairwise subsampling indicated that sequencing depth was expected to affect the degree of clonotype sharing among donors. When a few donors were compared, the shared fraction of clonotypes was 5% to 6.5% for naive CD4, 3.5% to 4% for naive CD8, roughly 2.5% for memory CD4, and 0.35% to 0.4% for memory CD8. Rarefaction of sorted-subset datasets indicated incomplete sequencing despite the large sequencing depth. Clonotypes shared by all four sorted-subset donors showed higher generation probabilities than non-shared clonotypes. The small number of donors limited the genetic and exposure-history diversity represented. Naive subsets generally had larger estimated clonotype richness than memory subsets did.

Points on this clone: The specificity of this receptor is unknown. No much larger clone is present one base from it, and per-base qualities are unavailable.

Donors were healthy HIV-negative adults with no recently reported acute infections or vaccinations. Every donor was a Caucasian adult living in Nashville, Tennessee, USA. CD4+ T cells were enriched by magnetic negative selection; naive cells were then positively selected on CD45RA, and the negative fraction formed the memory subset. Blood was collected by leukapheresis, and PBMCs were isolated by Ficoll-Histopaque density gradient centrifugation and then cryopreserved in liquid nitrogen vapor phase. Purity and quantity of every magnetically sorted T cell population were checked by analytical flow cytometry. Genomic DNA was isolated from every sorted fraction and measured by UV absorbance on a Nanodrop 2000c. For CDR1 and CDR2, the germline V gene lists SNHLY and FYNNEI. From the cysteine up to the phenylalanine, the CDR3 has a length of 12 residues. Just the 36-base CDR3 DNA is kept, in frame starting at base 1. V and J are truncated by 5 bases and 3 bases respectively, leaving an intervening sequence of 8 bases.

Using the deep immunoSEQ assay, TCR CDR3 regions were amplified from genomic DNA by multiplex PCR. Extracted genomic DNA from each cell subset was spread evenly across all wells of several immunoSEQ 96-well plates, with each plate serving as a replicate. For sorted subsets, about 200 ng genomic DNA, equal to about 30,000 T cell genomes, was loaded into each replicate PCR. Purified libraries were measured with a Qubit 3.0 fluorometer, size-checked on a Bioanalyzer 2100, and measured again with the KAPA Library Quantification kit. Each immunoSEQ 96-well plate was sequenced on its own single-read 150-cycle Illumina NextSeq 550 flow cell. As for the authors' bioinformatics: The immunoSEQ output contained only junctional sequences without quality scores, so filtering could not match that applied to full-length reads. To assign V/J genes and CDR3, sequences were annotated using PyIR, a Python wrapper for IgBLAST v1.9, with IMGT germline references. Reads were filtered out if the reads had weak V/J assignments (E-value above 1e-6), no CDR3, stop codons, out-of-frame junctions, or ambiguous translated residues. V3J clonotypes were defined as sequences sharing an identical inferred V gene, J gene, and CDR3 amino acid sequence. To compute the percentage overlap between repertoires, the number of shared unique clonotypes was divided by the size of the smaller repertoire. Repertoire richness was assessed with RTK rarefaction, the Chao1 estimator, and Recon v2.1 estimates of unobserved clonotypes. OLGA was used to compute generation probabilities for all TCRbeta clonotypes that the gDNA method yielded from a handful of donors. Held by TCRdb, this immuneACCESS table contains in-frame sequences only and omits some clones. Under half of the omission traces to an unresolved V gene where checked; the cause of the rest is unknown. V, J and clone size reflect that table, while D and trimming were determined from the DNA. The sample table holds under 1,900,000 clones, of which around 98.5% were seen once. The ten largest account for about 0.34% of the sample.

Sequences were obtained from naive CD4+ T cells sorted from blood. Per the publication, the cell subset or site label means: CD45RA+ positively selected. The chain was built from TRBV2 and TRBJ2-7; no D gene call is confident. The receptor's source is a man aged 25 to 40 in good health. In nucleotides, the sequence is TGTGCCAGCAGTTCTCCGCGCTACGAGCAGTACTTC. This sequence encodes CASSSPRYEQYF.